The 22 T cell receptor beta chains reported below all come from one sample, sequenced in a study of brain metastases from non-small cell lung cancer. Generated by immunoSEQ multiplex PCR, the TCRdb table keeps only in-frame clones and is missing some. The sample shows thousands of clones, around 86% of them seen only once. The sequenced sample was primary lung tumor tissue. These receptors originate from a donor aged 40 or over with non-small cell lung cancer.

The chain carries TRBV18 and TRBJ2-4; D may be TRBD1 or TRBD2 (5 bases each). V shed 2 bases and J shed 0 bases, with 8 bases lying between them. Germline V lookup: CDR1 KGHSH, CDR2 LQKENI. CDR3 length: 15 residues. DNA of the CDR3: TGTGCCAGCTCACCAGGGACGGCAGCCAAAAACATTCAGTACTTC. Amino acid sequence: CASSPGTAAKNIQYF.

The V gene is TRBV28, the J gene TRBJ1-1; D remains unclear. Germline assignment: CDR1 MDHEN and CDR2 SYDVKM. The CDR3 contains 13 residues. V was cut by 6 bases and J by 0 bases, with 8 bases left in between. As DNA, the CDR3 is TGTGCCAGCAGGATATTGTTGAACACTGAAGCTTTCTTT. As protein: CASRILLNTEAFF.

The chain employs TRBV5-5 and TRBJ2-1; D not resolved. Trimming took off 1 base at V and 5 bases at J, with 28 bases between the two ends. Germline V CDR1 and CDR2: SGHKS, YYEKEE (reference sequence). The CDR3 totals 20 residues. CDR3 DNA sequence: TGTGCCAGCAGCTTGAAAGGGCTGGGATGGGCCAGCCTTTCCCACAATGAGCAGTTCTTC. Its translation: CASSLKGLGWASLSHNEQFF.

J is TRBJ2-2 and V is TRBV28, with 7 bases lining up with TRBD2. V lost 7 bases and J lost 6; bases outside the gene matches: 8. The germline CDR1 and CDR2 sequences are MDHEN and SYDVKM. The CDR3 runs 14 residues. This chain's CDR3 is CASIGTTTPGELFF. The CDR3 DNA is TGTGCCAGCATCGGGACTACCACGCCCGGGGAGCTGTTTTTT.

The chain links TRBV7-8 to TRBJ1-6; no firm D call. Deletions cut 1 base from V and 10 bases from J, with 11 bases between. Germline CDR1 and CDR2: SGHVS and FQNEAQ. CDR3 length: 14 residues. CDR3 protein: CASSLEAVASPLHF. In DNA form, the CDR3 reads TGTGCCAGCAGCTTAGAGGCAGTTGCATCACCCCTCCACTTT.

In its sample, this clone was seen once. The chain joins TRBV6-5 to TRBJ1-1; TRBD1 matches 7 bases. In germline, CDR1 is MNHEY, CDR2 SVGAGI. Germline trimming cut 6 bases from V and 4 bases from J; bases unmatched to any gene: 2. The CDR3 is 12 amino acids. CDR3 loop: CASSRGTTEAFF. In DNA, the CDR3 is TGTGCCAGCAGCAGGGGGACCACTGAAGCTTTCTTT.

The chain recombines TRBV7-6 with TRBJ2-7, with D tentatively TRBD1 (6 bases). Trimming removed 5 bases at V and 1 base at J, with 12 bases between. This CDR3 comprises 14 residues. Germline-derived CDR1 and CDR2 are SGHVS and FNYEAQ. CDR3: CASSPGAYSYEQYF. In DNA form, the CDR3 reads TGTGCCAGCAGCCCAGGGGCCTATTCCTACGAGCAGTACTTC. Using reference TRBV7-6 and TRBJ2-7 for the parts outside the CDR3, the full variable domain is GAGVSQSPRYKVTKRGQDVALRCDPISGHVSLYWYRQALGQGPEFLTYFNYEAQQDKSGLPNDRFSAERPEGSISTLTIQRTEQRDSAMYRCASSPGAYSYEQYFGPGTRLTVT.

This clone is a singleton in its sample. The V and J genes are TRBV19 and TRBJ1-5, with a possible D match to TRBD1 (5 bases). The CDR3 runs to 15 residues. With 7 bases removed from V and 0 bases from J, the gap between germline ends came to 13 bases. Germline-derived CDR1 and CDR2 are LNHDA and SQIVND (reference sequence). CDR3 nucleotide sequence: TGTGCCAGTACTTTGACAGTTTTTAGCAATCAGCCCCAGCATTTT. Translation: CASTLTVFSNQPQHF.

CDR3 nucleotide sequence: TGTGCCAGCAGTTTGGTTGCGATTAGGGACAGCCAAGAGACCCAGTACTTC. Translating it yields CASSLVAIRDSQETQYF. The rearrangement uses TRBV28 and TRBJ2-5; 7 bases are a match to TRBD1. Germline loops: CDR1 MDHEN, CDR2 SYDVKM. Losses at the gene ends were 3 bases for V and 1 base for J; bases not matched to a gene: 11. CDR3 size: 17 residues.

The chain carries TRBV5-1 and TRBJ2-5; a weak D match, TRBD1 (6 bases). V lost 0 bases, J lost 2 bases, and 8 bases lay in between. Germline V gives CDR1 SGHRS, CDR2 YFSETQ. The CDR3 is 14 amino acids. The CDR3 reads CASSLEGGQETQYF. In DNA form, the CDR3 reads TGCGCCAGCAGCTTGGAAGGGGGACAAGAGACCCAGTACTTC. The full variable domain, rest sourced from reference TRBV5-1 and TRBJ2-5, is KAGVTQTPRYLIKTRGQQVTLSCSPISGHRSVSWYQQTPGQGLQFLFEYFSETQRNKGNFPGRFSGRQFSNSRSEMNVSTLELGDSALYLCASSLEGGQETQYFGPGTRLLVL.

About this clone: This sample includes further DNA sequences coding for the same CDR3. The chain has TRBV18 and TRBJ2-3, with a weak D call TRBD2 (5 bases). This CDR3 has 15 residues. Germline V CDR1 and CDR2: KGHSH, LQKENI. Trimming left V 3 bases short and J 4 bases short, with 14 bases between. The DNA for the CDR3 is TGTGCCAGCTCACCGGGAGCCTCCGGGGCAGATACGCAGTATTTT. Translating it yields CASSPGASGADTQYF. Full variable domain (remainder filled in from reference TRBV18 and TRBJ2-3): NAGVMQNPRHLVRRRGQEARLRCSPMKGHSHVYWYRQLPEEGLKFMVYLQKENIIDESGMPKERFSAEFPKEGPSILRIQQVVRGDSAAYFCASSPGASGADTQYFGPGTRLTVL.

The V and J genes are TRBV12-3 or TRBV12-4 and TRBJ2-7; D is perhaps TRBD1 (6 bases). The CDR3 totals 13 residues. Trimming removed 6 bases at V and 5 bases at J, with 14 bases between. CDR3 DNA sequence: TGTGCCAGCAGCCTCGACAGGAGGAACGAGCAGTACTTC. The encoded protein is CASSLDRRNEQYF.

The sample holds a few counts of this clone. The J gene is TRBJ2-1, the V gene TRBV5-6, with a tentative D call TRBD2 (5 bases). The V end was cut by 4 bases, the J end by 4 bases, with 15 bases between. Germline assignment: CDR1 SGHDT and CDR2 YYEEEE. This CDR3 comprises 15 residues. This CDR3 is CASSVVASRYNEQFF. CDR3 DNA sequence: TGTGCCAGCAGCGTAGTGGCTAGCAGATACAATGAGCAGTTCTTC. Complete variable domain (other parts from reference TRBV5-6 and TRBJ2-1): DAGVTQSPTHLIKTRGQQVTLRCSPKSGHDTVSWYQQALGQGPQFIFQYYEEEERQRGNFPDRFSGHQFPNYSSELNVNALLLGDSALYLCASSVVASRYNEQFFGPGTRLTVL.

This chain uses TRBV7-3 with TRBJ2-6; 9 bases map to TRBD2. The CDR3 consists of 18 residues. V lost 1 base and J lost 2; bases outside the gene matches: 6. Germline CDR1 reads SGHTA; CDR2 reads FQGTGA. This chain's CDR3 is CASSLKLAGAAGANVLTF. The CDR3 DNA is TGTGCCAGCAGCTTAAAACTAGCGGGTGCTGCTGGGGCCAACGTCCTGACTTTC.

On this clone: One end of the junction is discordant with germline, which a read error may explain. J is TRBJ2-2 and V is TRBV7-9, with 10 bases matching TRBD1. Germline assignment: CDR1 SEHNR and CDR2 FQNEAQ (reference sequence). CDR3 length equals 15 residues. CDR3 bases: TGTGCCAGCAGCTCGGGACAGGGGAACACCAGGGAGCTGTTTTTT. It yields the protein CASSSGQGNTRELFF.

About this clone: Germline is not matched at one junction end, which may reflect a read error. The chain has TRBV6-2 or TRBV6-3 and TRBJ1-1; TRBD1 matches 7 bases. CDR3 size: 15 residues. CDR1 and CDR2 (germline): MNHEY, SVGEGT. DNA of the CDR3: TGTGCCAGCAGTACGGGACAGACCATGAACACTAAAGCTTTCTTT. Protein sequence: CASSTGQTMNTKAFF.

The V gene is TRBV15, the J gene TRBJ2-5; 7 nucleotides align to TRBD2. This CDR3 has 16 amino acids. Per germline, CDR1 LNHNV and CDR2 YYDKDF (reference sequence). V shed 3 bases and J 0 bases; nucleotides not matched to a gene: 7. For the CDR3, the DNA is TGTGCCACCAGCAGTCCGGCTAGCGGTTACCAAGAGACCCAGTACTTC. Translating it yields CATSSPASGYQETQYF. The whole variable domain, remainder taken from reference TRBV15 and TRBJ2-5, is DAMVIQNPRYQVTQFGKPVTLSCSQTLNHNVMYWYQQKSSQAPKLLFHYYDKDFNNEADTPDNFQSRRPNTSFCFLDIRSPGLGDTAMYLCATSSPASGYQETQYFGPGTRLLVL.

The CDR3 region is CASSAHRGSTDTQYF. CDR3 nucleotides: TGTGCCAGCAGCGCCCACCGCGGGAGCACAGATACGCAGTATTTT. The chain employs TRBV13 and TRBJ2-3, with D perhaps TRBD2 (5 bases). The V and J ends lost 5 bases and 0 bases respectively, with 12 bases between them. The CDR3 has 15 amino acids. The germline V gene has CDR1 PRHDT and CDR2 FYEKMQ (reference sequence).

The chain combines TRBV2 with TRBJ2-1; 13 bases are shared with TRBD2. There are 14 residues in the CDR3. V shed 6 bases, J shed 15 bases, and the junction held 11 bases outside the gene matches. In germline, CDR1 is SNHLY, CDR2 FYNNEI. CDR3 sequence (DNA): TGTGCCAGCAGGTCCGGGACTAGCGGGACCTATAGGTTCTTC. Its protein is CASRSGTSGTYRFF. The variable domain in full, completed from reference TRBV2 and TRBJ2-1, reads EPEVTQTPSHQVTQMGQEVILRCVPISNHLYFYWYRQILGQKVEFLVSFYNNEISEKSEIFDDQFSVERPDGSNFTLKIRSTKLEDSAMYFCASRSGTSGTYRFFGPGTRLTVL.

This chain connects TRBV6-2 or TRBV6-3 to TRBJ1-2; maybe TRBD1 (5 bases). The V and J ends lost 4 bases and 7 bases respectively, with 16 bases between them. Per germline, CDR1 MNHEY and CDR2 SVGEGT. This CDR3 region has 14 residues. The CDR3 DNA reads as TGTGCCAGCAGTTTCCGCGGGACGTCTTTTGGCTACACCTTC. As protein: CASSFRGTSFGYTF.

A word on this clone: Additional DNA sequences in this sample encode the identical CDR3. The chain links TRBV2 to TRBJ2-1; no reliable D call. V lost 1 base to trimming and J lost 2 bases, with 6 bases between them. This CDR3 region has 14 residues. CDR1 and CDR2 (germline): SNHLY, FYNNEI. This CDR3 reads CASSEGLAYNEQFF. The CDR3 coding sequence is TGTGCCAGCAGTGAAGGGCTAGCCTACAATGAGCAGTTCTTC.

CDR3 sequence reads: CATSRPTPGTGADTQYF. Here the CDR3 DNA reads TGTGCCACCAGCCGTCCGACCCCCGGGACAGGAGCAGATACGCAGTATTTT. The V gene is TRBV24-1, the J gene TRBJ2-3, with 8 bases lining up with TRBD1. Germline CDR1 KGHDR, CDR2 SFDVKD. V dropped 7 bases and J dropped 4; count of bases not matched to a gene: 15. The CDR3 consists of 17 residues.